This T cell receptor beta chain was recovered during a study of blood T cell repertoires in COVID-19 (dated by TCRdb to about 2020). Describing the broader study: Collaborator samples came from the United States, Italy and Spain and covered acute and convalescent phases of COVID-19. The prospective study material was composed of cDNA or gDNA derived from T cells, B-cell-depleted T cells, or PBMCs. The dataset comprised deeply sampled blood TCRbeta repertoires from subjects exposed to, actively infected with, or recovered from COVID-19. The repertoires were released in a freely available public database meant as a resource for research on the immune response to SARS-CoV-2. The samples were drawn from two sources: the first 160 participants of the ongoing ImmuneRACE study, and fewer than 1,500 subjects contributed by 6 global collaborators. A de-identified subject ID, COVID-19 status, age in years and sex were almost always included in the sample metadata. Where available, HLA class I and class II types were taken from metadata supplied by the sample provider and were not determined by assay-based typing. The investigation overall reported the following: Clinical and demographic metadata were provided uncurated, with the amount varying by source and participant.

To note about this clone: Its antigen target is currently unknown. No base quality information exists; no much larger clone differs at one position.

Via the germline V gene (reference sequence), CDR1 is MNHNY and CDR2 SVGAGI. At the junction V is shortened by 6 bases and J by 11 bases, with 11 bases in between. Taken from cysteine to phenylalanine, the CDR3 has 12 residues. Only CDR3 DNA remains: 36 bases, in frame from the first base. The collaborating institutions used their own protocols to collect whole blood in K2EDTA tubes. For TCRbeta analysis, collaborators shipped samples as frozen whole blood, isolated PBMCs, or DNA extracted from either of those sample types. TCRbeta CDR3 regions were amplified from genomic DNA using the immunoSEQ Assay, a bias-controlled multiplex PCR. The authors' analysis ran thus. The number of nucleated cells in each sample was estimated from the amplification of reference gene primers within the assay. Sequence reads were collapsed and filtered to measure the absolute abundance of every unique TCRbeta CDR3 rearrangement. For each sample, productive Simpson clonality was calculated as the square root of Simpson's diversity index over productive rearrangements. TCRdb carries this immuneACCESS record with in-frame sequences only. Its versions omit some clonotypes, under half of them owing to an unresolved V gene in the studies checked, with the rest unexplained. The V and J calls and clone size are taken from that table; D and trimming were inferred from the DNA. For this sample there are fewer than 200,000 clones; approximately 88% appear just once. The top ten hold about a tenth of the sample.

Rearrangement joined TRBV6-6 to TRBJ1-6, with an unclear D gene assignment. Sequences were obtained from peripheral blood. The clonotype was recovered from a woman older than 75 with active or convalescent COVID-19. This receptor has the CDR3 CASRQTQAPLHF. The sequenced DNA: TGTGCCAGCAGACAAACACAAGCACCCCTCCACTTT.